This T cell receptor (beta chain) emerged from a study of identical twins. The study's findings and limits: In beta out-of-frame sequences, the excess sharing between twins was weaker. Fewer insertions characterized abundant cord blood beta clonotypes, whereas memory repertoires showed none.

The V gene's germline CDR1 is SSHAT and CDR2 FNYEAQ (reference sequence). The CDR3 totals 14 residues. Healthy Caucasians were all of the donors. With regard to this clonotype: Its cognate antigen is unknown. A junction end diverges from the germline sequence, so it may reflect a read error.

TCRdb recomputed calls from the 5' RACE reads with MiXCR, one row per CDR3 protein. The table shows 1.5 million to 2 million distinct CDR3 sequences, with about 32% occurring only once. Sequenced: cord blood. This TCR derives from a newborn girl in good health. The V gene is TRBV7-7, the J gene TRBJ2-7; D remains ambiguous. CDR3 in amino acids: CASSFPDSKCEQYF. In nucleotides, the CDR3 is TGTGCTAGCAGCTTCCCCGACTCGAAGTGCGAGCAGTACTTC.